This TCR beta chain was identified in a study of CD8+ T cells in alopecia areata. Sequencing used cDNA as its template, made by extracting RNA and reverse transcribing it. TCRdb keeps only in-frame clones here, not all; method: immunoSEQ multiplex PCR. The table shows 150,000 to 200,000 clones, with 53% occurring only once. Study-level results: Lesional scalp, especially alopecia totalis/universalis, showed higher clonality than normal scalp. Tofacitinib did not eliminate many expanded lesional clones from scalp or blood. Although TCR sharing was seen in mice, sharing across patients was less clear, possibly for HLA-related reasons.

Notes on this clone: Its target is not known.

Specified treatment: oral pan-JAK inhibitor, 5-10 mg twice daily. Alopecia areata patients gave lesional scalp punch biopsies and peripheral blood samples. Germline CDR1 reads LNHNV; CDR2 reads YYDKDF (reference sequence). The CDR3 length is 13 residues. The V end lost 0 bases, the J end lost 7 bases, and 9 bases lay between the germline ends. The chain employs TRBV15 and TRBJ1-1; D possibly corresponds to TRBD1 (5 bases). Sequenced material: CD8+ T cells sorted from blood, taken at week 24, from a patient treated with tofacitinib. The source is a human donor with alopecia areata. The CDR3 sequence is CATSRDRDGEAFF. The CDR3 coding sequence is TGTGCCACCAGCAGAGATCGGGACGGTGAAGCTTTCTTT. Based on the CDR3 plus reference TRBV15 and TRBJ1-1, the full variable domain is DAMVIQNPRYQVTQFGKPVTLSCSQTLNHNVMYWYQQKSSQAPKLLFHYYDKDFNNEADTPDNFQSRRPNTSFCFLDIRSPGLGDTAMYLCATSRDRDGEAFFGQGTRLTVV.